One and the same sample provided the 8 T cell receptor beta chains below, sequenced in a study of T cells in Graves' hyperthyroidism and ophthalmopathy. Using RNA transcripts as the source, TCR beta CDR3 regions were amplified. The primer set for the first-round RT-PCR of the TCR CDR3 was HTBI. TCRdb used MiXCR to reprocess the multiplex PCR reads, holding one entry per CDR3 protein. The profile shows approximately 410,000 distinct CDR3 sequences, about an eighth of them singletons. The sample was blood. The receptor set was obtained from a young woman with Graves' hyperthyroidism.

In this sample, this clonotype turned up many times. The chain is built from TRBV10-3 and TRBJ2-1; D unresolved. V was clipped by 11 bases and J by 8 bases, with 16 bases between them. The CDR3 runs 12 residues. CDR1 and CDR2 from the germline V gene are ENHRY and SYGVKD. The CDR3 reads CASLGSRDEQFF. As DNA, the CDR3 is TGTGCCTCCCTCGGGTCTAGGGATGAGCAGTTCTTC.

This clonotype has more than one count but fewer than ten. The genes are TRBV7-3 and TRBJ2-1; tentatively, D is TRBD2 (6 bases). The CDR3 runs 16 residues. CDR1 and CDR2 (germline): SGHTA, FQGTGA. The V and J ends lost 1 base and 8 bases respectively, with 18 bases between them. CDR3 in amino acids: CASSLIRTSRRDEQFF. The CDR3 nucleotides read TGTGCCAGCAGCTTAATCCGCACTAGCAGGCGGGATGAGCAGTTCTTC.

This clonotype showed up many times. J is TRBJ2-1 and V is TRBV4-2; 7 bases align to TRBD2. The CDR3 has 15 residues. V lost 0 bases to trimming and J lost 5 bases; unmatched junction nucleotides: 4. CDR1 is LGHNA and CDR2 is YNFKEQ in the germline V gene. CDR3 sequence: CASSQEGGTNNEQFF. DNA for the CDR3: TGTGCCAGCAGCCAAGAGGGAGGGACCAACAATGAGCAGTTCTTC.

The CDR3 reads CSVEESSGYEQYF. The DNA of the CDR3 is TGCAGCGTTGAAGAAAGTTCCGGGTACGAGCAGTACTTC. The chain combines TRBV29-1 with TRBJ2-7; no reliable D call. Germline V CDR1 and CDR2: SQVTM, ANQGSEA. The CDR3 has 13 residues. Trimming took 0 bases from V and 4 from J, leaving 10 bases between them.

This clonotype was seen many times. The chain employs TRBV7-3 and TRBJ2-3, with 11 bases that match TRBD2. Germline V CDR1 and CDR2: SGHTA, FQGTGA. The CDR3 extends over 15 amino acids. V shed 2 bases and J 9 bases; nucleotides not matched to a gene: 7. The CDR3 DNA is TGTGCCAGCAGCTTAGGCGGGACTAGCGGATTCACGCAGTATTTT. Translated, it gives CASSLGGTSGFTQYF.

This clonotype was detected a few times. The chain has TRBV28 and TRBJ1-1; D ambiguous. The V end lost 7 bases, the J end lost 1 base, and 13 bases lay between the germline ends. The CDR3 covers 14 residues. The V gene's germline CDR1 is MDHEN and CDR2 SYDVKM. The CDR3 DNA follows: TGTGCCAGCACCGGAGAGACACAGAACACTGAAGCTTTCTTT. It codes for CASTGETQNTEAFF.

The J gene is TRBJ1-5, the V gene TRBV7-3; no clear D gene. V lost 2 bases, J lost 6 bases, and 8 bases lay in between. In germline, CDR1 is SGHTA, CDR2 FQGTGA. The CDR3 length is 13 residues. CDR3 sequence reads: CASSLEGPQPQHF. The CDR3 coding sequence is TGTGCCAGCAGCTTAGAGGGTCCTCAGCCCCAGCATTTT.

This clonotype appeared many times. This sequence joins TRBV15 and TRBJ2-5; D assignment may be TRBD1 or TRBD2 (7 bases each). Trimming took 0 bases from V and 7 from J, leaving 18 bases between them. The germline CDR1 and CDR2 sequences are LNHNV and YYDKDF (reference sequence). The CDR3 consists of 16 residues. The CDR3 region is CATSRDGGAEGATQYF. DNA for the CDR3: TGTGCCACCAGCAGAGATGGGGGGGCGGAGGGGGCGACCCAGTACTTC.